This TCR beta chain stems from a study of cytomegalovirus exposure and HLA in healthy donors. Study overall: Previous work identified 95 million to 120 million unique TCR beta sequences from about 179 million T cells.

Germline CDR1 reads MDHEN; CDR2 reads SYDVKM. V lost 10 bases and J lost 5, with 20 bases in between. This CDR3 has 14 amino acids. Notes on the study in general: Most TCR sequences proved rare, with some public TCRs found in many donors.

With respect to this clone: The antigen remains undetermined.

The PCR contained 60 Vbeta and 13 Jbeta primers. The table came from immunoSEQ multiplex PCR; TCRdb's copy has only in-frame clones and leaves some out. Its listing shows about 54,000 clones. Sequenced input: PBMCs. This chain connects TRBV28 to TRBJ1-1; D remains ambiguous. This receptor was identified in a woman aged 35 to 49 in good health and CMV-seronegative. The CDR3 sequence: CANLPTEGGTEAFF. CDR3 nucleotide sequence: TGTGCCAACCTACCCACTGAGGGAGGAACTGAAGCTTTCTTT.